This note documents a single TCR beta chain sequence. The antigen it binds to is not known. Within one base of it there is no much larger clone, and no base qualities were kept. CDR1 KGHDR and CDR2 SFDVKD were looked up in the germline V gene. Germline trimming: 6 bases from V, 5 bases from J; junction bases outside gene matches: 4. The CDR3 starts with the cysteine, ends with the phenylalanine, and has 14 residues. Of all the DNA, just the CDR3 is kept, 42 bases in frame from base 1. The entry originates in a study of blood T cell repertoires in COVID-19 (dated by TCRdb to the early 2020s). Regarding the complete study: The collaborator samples originated in the United States, Italy and Spain and spanned the acute and convalescent phases of COVID-19. The prospective study material was composed of cDNA or gDNA derived from T cells, B-cell-depleted T cells, or PBMCs. Deeply sampled blood TCRbeta repertoires from subjects exposed to, actively infected with, or recovered from COVID-19 were included in the dataset. The repertoires were released in a freely available public database meant as a resource for research on the immune response to SARS-CoV-2. Samples were obtained from the ongoing ImmuneRACE study (first 160 participants) and from 1,254 subjects provided by 6 global collaborators. Nearly every sample came with metadata listing a de-identified subject ID, COVID-19 status, age in years and sex. HLA class I and class II types, where available, came from metadata supplied by the sample provider rather than from assay-based typing. The paper's findings and limits, for the study overall: The quantity of clinical and demographic metadata differed by source and by participant and was supplied without curation.

In the prospective study, participants were roughly 18 to 95 years old, resided in around 25 geographic areas of the United States, and were enrolled through a virtual design. To assign participants to cohorts, the prospective study relied on clinical history that participants themselves reported in a screening survey and a study questionnaire. Each participant in the prospective study had whole blood, serum and a nasopharyngeal or oropharyngeal swab collected by mobile phlebotomists. Prospective study participants could optionally give additional blood draws and questionnaires over an approximately two-month period. Prospective study blood samples were shipped either frozen or at room temperature before DNA extraction. TCRbeta CDR3 regions were amplified from genomic DNA using the immunoSEQ Assay, a bias-controlled multiplex PCR. The original pipeline was this. The number of nucleated cells in each sample was estimated from the amplification of reference gene primers within the assay. To quantify the absolute abundance of each unique TCRbeta CDR3 rearrangement, sequence reads were collapsed and filtered. For each sample, productive Simpson clonality was calculated as the square root of Simpson's diversity index across productive rearrangements. TCRdb obtained this table from immuneACCESS and retained in-frame rearrangements with V and J assigned. These tables miss some clones; where compared with another copy, unresolved V genes account for less than half of the shortfall, and the remainder is unexplained. V and J calls and clone size follow that table, whereas D and trimming were derived from the DNA. For this sample there are some 200,000 clones; more than 80% appear just once. Approximately 3.5% of the sample is held by the ten biggest clonotypes.

The sequenced sample consisted of PBMCs or T cells enriched from blood (not recorded which). The sequence is built from TRBV24-1 and TRBJ2-1; 9 central bases correspond to TRBD1. The TCR sequence derives from a young woman in a cohort exposed to, infected with or recovered from COVID-19 (not recorded which). The CDR3 region: CATSNGQGNNEQFF. Read as DNA, the sequence is TGTGCCACCAGTAATGGACAGGGGAACAATGAGCAGTTCTTC.